Described below is a single T cell receptor beta chain sequence and its context. This record belongs to a study of blood T cell repertoires in COVID-19. Whole-study context: T cells, B-cell-depleted T cells, or PBMCs provided the cDNA or gDNA that served as material.

Only in-frame clones appear in the TCRdb table, and some are missing; sequencing was by immunoSEQ multiplex PCR. Here the sample spans approximately 200,000 clones, about 85% being singletons. Germline assignment: CDR1 SGHTA and CDR2 FQGTGA. Trimming cost V 5 bases and J 5 bases, with 15 bases left between them. The CDR3 runs to 14 residues. This sequence was found in a woman aged 60-70 years who had recovered from COVID-19. Sequences were obtained from peripheral blood. The rearrangement uses TRBV7-3 and TRBJ1-2; D unresolved. The CDR3 DNA reads TGTGCCAGCAGCCCCGCGGGCGGACCTTATGGCTACACCTTC. Translated, it gives CASSPAGGPYGYTF.